Shown below are 17 T cell receptor beta chains from a single sample sequenced in a study of T-cell memory formation after mild COVID-19. Each CDR3 protein is one row after TCRdb ran MiXCR on the 5' RACE reads. The data hold 120,000 to 150,000 distinct CDR3 sequences, with about 5.5% observed a single time. The specimen was PBMCs or a T cell subset sorted from them (not recorded which). These receptors all come from an adult woman who had mild COVID-19 (a few samples of this study predate the infection). Cell type and time point are not known.

This clonotype was observed a few times. This chain uses TRBV30 with TRBJ2-4; the D gene is possibly TRBD2 (5 bases). CDR3 length: 17 amino acids. Trimming shortened V by 0 bases and J by 6 bases, and 21 bases separated the two germline ends. CDR1 and CDR2 (germline): GTSNPN, SVGIG (reference sequence). In nucleotides, the CDR3 is TGTGCCTGGAGTGTAGGTCATACACTCCCTGGGAGAAACATTCAGTACTTC. Translating it yields CAWSVGHTLPGRNIQYF.

The chain is built from TRBV7-9 and TRBJ1-4; 8 bases align to TRBD1. Germline V CDR1 and CDR2: SEHNR, FQNEAQ (reference sequence). V lost 5 bases and J lost 8; bases outside the gene matches: 7. The CDR3 is 14 residues long. The CDR3 DNA reads TGTGCCAGCAGCCAGGGACAGGTCCGGGAAAAACTGTTTTTT. Translating it yields CASSQGQVREKLFF.

This clonotype was seen ten or more times. CDR3: CASSYLSYEQYF. The CDR3 bases are TGTGCCAGCAGCTATCTCTCCTACGAGCAGTACTTC. This sequence joins TRBV12-3 or TRBV12-4 and TRBJ2-7; D gene uncertain. The CDR3 spans 12 residues. V lost 6 bases and J 0 bases, leaving 6 bases between the germline ends.

This clonotype was detected ten times or more. In nucleotides, the CDR3 is TGTGCCAGCAGTTTGGACGGGGGTCTTGAAGCTTTCTTT. Residues: CASSLDGGLEAFF. The V gene is TRBV7-8, the J gene TRBJ1-1; possibly TRBD1 for D (5 bases). Germline V lookup: CDR1 SGHVS, CDR2 FQNEAQ. Trimming removed 6 bases from V and 7 bases from J, with 15 bases in between. The CDR3 is 13 amino acids. The full variable domain, with the rest looked up from reference TRBV7-8 and TRBJ1-1, is GAGVSQSPRYKVAKRGQDVALRCDPISGHVSLFWYQQALGQGPEFLTYFQNEAQLDKSGLPSDRFFAERPEGSVSTLKIQRTQQEDSAVYLCASSLDGGLEAFFGQGTRLTVV.

The gene calls are TRBV20-1 and TRBJ1-2; D gene unclear. CDR1 is DFQATT and CDR2 is SNEGSKA in the germline V gene (reference sequence). V shed 4 bases and J shed 5 bases, with 20 bases lying between them. This CDR3 region has 15 residues. The CDR3, as DNA: TGCAGTGCTACCCCCCCCACGGGGAGAGGGTATGGCTACACCTTC. Its protein is CSATPPTGRGYGYTF.

J is TRBJ2-3 and V is TRBV7-2; no clear D. V was pared by 5 bases and J by 1 base, with 16 bases between. Per germline, CDR1 SGHTA and CDR2 FQGNSA. The CDR3 spans 16 residues. The chain's CDR3 is CASSLRSPMGTDTQYF. The CDR3 nucleotides are TGTGCCAGCAGCCTCCGGTCCCCCATGGGCACAGATACGCAGTATTTT. Looking up the rest from reference TRBV7-2 and TRBJ2-3 gives the full variable domain: GAGVSQSPSNKVTEKGKDVELRCDPISGHTALYWYRQSLGQGLEFLIYFQGNSAPDKSGLPSDRFSAERTGGSVSTLTIQRTQQEDSAVYLCASSLRSPMGTDTQYFGPGTRLTVL.

This clonotype has a handful of counts. This chain connects TRBV18 to TRBJ2-1; TRBD2 agrees at 11 bases. In germline, CDR1 is KGHSH, CDR2 LQKENI. The length of the CDR3 is 15 residues. The trim removed 6 bases at V and 7 bases at J, leaving 8 bases unmatched. This CDR3 reads CASSQTSGIGNEQFF. Written as DNA, the CDR3 is TGTGCCAGCTCTCAGACTAGCGGGATCGGTAATGAGCAGTTCTTC.

This chain uses TRBV12-3 or TRBV12-4 with TRBJ2-4; 10 bases agree with TRBD2. This CDR3 is built from 16 residues. V was pared by 8 bases and J by 6 bases, with 13 bases of the junction left unmatched. In nucleotides, the CDR3 is TGTGCCAGCGTGGGAGCGGGAGGGGGATCGGGAAACATTCAGTACTTC. It specifies CASVGAGGGSGNIQYF.

This clonotype was recorded a few times. This chain connects TRBV19 to TRBJ2-5; 8 bases fit TRBD2. The V and J ends lost 4 bases and 2 bases, in that order; junction bases with no gene match: 3. The CDR3 sequence is 14 residues long. Germline CDR1 and CDR2: LNHDA and SQIVND (reference sequence). In DNA, the CDR3 is TGTGCCAGTAGTAAACTAGCGGTTCAAGAGACCCAGTACTTC. It codes for CASSKLAVQETQYF.

This clonotype was counted a few times. The chain links TRBV6-5 to TRBJ2-7, with D perhaps assigned TRBD1 or TRBD2 (6 bases each). The CDR3 totals 14 residues. Deletions cut 5 bases from V and 6 bases from J, with 17 bases between. Germline V CDR1 and CDR2: MNHEY, SVGAGI. For the CDR3, the DNA is TGTGCCAGCAGTCCCGTAGGACTACAGGGCGAGCAGTACTTC. This sequence encodes CASSPVGLQGEQYF.

There are many counts of this clonotype. This sequence joins TRBV5-1 and TRBJ1-1; D gene unclear. CDR3 length: 14 amino acids. Trimming shortened V by 1 base and J by 5 bases, and 12 bases separated the two germline ends. CDR1 is SGHRS, CDR2 YFSETQ, per germline. The CDR3 spells CASSLPSHGTEAFF. In DNA, the CDR3 is TGCGCCAGCAGCTTGCCTTCACATGGAACTGAAGCTTTCTTT.

The chain joins TRBV7-9 to TRBJ2-1; D perhaps matches TRBD2 (6 bases). Trimming shortened V by 8 bases and J by 6 bases, and 14 bases separated the two germline ends. The germline V gene has CDR1 SEHNR and CDR2 FQNEAQ (reference sequence). CDR3 length equals 13 residues. The CDR3 protein is CASPRKEGNEQFF. CDR3 coding DNA: TGTGCCAGCCCACGAAAGGAGGGCAATGAGCAGTTCTTC.

This clonotype was detected a few times. The chain joins TRBV23-1 to TRBJ2-1; 7 nucleotides agree with TRBD2. TRBV23-1 is labeled an ORF, and its function is uncertain. The CDR3 loop spans 16 amino acids. Losses at the gene ends were 8 bases for V and 6 bases for J; bases not matched to a gene: 16. In DNA, the CDR3 is TGCGCCAGCCCCCTAGGAGGCGGGAGAGCTAGCAATGAGCAGTTCTTC. Residues: CASPLGGGRASNEQFF.

This clonotype was observed at least ten times. The V and J genes are TRBV5-4 and TRBJ2-1, with TRBD2 identical over 7 bases. V trimming: 5 bases; J trimming: 0 bases; junction bases outside the gene matches: 5. The V gene's germline CDR1 is SGHNT and CDR2 YYREEE (reference sequence). The CDR3 contains 15 residues. CDR3 region: CASRDASGSYNEQFF. The CDR3 DNA sequence: TGTGCCAGCAGGGATGCTAGCGGCTCCTACAATGAGCAGTTCTTC.

In this sample, this clonotype turned up many times. The chain links TRBV7-2 to TRBJ2-5, with 9 positions matching TRBD2. Germline V gene lookup returns CDR1 SGHTA and CDR2 FQGNSA. The CDR3 sequence is 15 residues long. V was pared by 4 bases and J by 1 base, with 4 bases of the junction left unmatched. DNA for the CDR3: TGTGCCAGCAGCTCGCGGGGGGGCATCCAAGAGACCCAGTACTTC. Its protein product is CASSSRGGIQETQYF.

At least ten counts were recorded for this clonotype. This rearrangement joins TRBV3-1 to TRBJ1-1; 9 bases map to TRBD1. There are 12 residues in the CDR3. Per the germline V gene, CDR1 is LGHDT and CDR2 is YNNKEL (reference sequence). V lost 4 bases, J lost 11 bases, and 5 bases stayed unmatched. The CDR3 region has the DNA TGTGCCAGCAGCCCCCGGGACAGGGCGGCTTTCTTT. Translation gives CASSPRDRAAFF.

The V gene is TRBV7-2, the J gene TRBJ1-3; D gene unclear. Germline V gives CDR1 SGHTA, CDR2 FQGNSA. The CDR3 has 15 residues. Between the trimmed V and J ends, which lost 1 base and 4 bases, there was a span of 11 bases. The CDR3 sequence: CASSLGPRIGNTIYF. The DNA of the CDR3 is TGTGCCAGCAGCTTAGGCCCGCGGATAGGAAACACCATATATTTT.